The table lists the clone carrying this TCR beta chain with many counts. The antigen is unknown. This entry belongs to a study of CD8 T cells in ankylosing spondylitis. Study-level points and caveats: Reports of some motif variants in reactive arthritis synovial fluid and blood predate this one. It appeared that ankylosing spondylitis blood was characterized by a TCR beta motif of under ten highly homologous variants.

Quantitative barcoded 5'-RACE was used to prepare TCR beta libraries. One entry per CDR3 protein results from TCRdb running MiXCR on the 5' RACE reads. Among some 200,000 distinct CDR3 sequences listed, 9.5% to 15% were seen once. This sequence originates from a male donor with ankylosing spondylitis or in good health (not recorded which). Input material: blood, either unsorted or a sorted T cell fraction (not recorded which).

DNA of the CDR3: TGTGCCAGCAGCTTAGGCCTTCAAGAGACCCAGTACTTC. Its translation: CASSLGLQETQYF. V is TRBV7-9 and J is TRBJ2-5, with D unclear. CDR1 and CDR2 from the germline V gene are SEHNR and FQNEAQ (reference sequence). The length of the CDR3 is 13 residues. Between the trimmed V and J ends, which lost 1 base and 2 bases, there was a span of 5 bases.